These 18 T cell receptor beta chains came from one sample sequenced in a study of CD4 T cells in relation to SARS-CoV-2 and coronaviruses. Clones were read by immunoSEQ multiplex PCR, and TCRdb kept only the in-frame ones, dropping some. Among some 45,000 clones listed, approximately 80% were seen once. Their recognized antigens are unknown. The sequencing input was naive CD4+ T cells from PBMCs, cultured in vitro. The subset denotes: naive CD4+ T cells isolated by negative enrichment. These receptors all come from an adult with COVID-19.

The V call is TRBV18, the J call TRBJ2-1; D assignment may be TRBD1 or TRBD2 (5 bases each). CDR1 KGHSH and CDR2 LQKENI come from the germline V gene. The V end lost 0 bases, the J end lost 2 bases, and 11 bases lay between the germline ends. The CDR3 loop spans 16 amino acids. The DNA for the CDR3 is TGTGCCAGCTCACCACCGAATCCGGGACCCTACAATGAGCAGTTCTTC. Translating it yields CASSPPNPGPYNEQFF.

The rearrangement links TRBV19 to TRBJ2-7; TRBD2 is a possible D gene (7 bases). V shed 7 bases and J shed 3 bases, with 16 bases lying between them. Germline CDR1 reads LNHDA; CDR2 reads SQIVND (reference sequence). The CDR3 spans 14 residues. This chain's CDR3 is CASKPPGEGYEQYF. The CDR3 DNA reads TGTGCCAGTAAGCCCCCAGGGGAGGGCTACGAGCAGTACTTC.

The chain has TRBV28 and TRBJ1-5; D ambiguous. The CDR3 length is 16 residues. CDR1 and CDR2 (germline): MDHEN, SYDVKM. V gave up 4 bases and J gave up 0 bases, with 13 bases separating them. The CDR3: CASSWGVGRSNQPQHF. For the CDR3, the DNA is TGTGCCAGCAGTTGGGGAGTTGGGCGTAGCAATCAGCCCCAGCATTTT.

The DNA for the CDR3 is TGTGCCAGCAGCCAAGGCTATAGCGGAGGGGGCCGGACCCAGTACTTC. It translates to CASSQGYSGGGRTQYF. The chain is built from TRBV3-1 (or the pseudogene TRBV3-2) and TRBJ2-5; D is perhaps TRBD1 (7 bases). The V and J ends lost 1 base and 7 bases respectively, with 19 bases between them. The germline CDR1 and CDR2 sequences are LGHDT and YNNKEL (reference sequence). CDR3 length equals 16 residues.

The CDR3 bases are TGTGCCAGCAGGCCAAAGGACAGGTTCTACGAGCAGTACTTC. This translates into CASRPKDRFYEQYF. The chain employs TRBV7-8 and TRBJ2-7; TRBD1 matches at 7 bases. CDR3 length equals 14 residues. V shed 6 bases, J shed 3 bases, and the junction held 8 bases outside the gene matches. The germline CDR1 and CDR2 sequences are SGHVS and FQNEAQ.

The table lists this clone with a few counts. The rearrangement links TRBV2 to TRBJ2-2, with 10 bases identical to TRBD2. Unmatched junction bases numbered 5, after V lost 4 bases and J lost 6 bases. CDR1 and CDR2 from the germline V gene are SNHLY and FYNNEI. CDR3 size: 15 residues. CDR3 nucleotide sequence: TGTGCCAGCAGTGTAATAGCGGGAGGCTCCGGGGAGCTGTTTTTT. The encoded protein is CASSVIAGGSGELFF.

This chain links TRBV20-1 with TRBJ2-7; 8 bases agree with TRBD2. Losses at the gene ends were 3 bases for V and 3 bases for J; bases not matched to a gene: 7. Germline V gene data show CDR1 as DFQATT and CDR2 as SNEGSKA (reference sequence). The CDR3 sequence is 14 residues long. CDR3 nucleotides: TGCAGTGCTAGTAAGGCTAGCGGGTTCTACGAGCAGTACTTC. Translating gives CSASKASGFYEQYF.

This chain connects TRBV29-1 to TRBJ2-1, with TRBD2 identical over 11 bases. V lost 3 bases, J lost 5 bases, and 9 bases stayed unmatched. This CDR3 spans 16 amino acids. Per germline, CDR1 SQVTM and CDR2 ANQGSEA. CDR3: CSVEVSGLAAHNEQFF. For the CDR3, the DNA is TGCAGCGTTGAGGTCTCGGGACTAGCGGCACACAATGAGCAGTTCTTC.

This clone was detected only once. V usage is TRBV5-1 and J usage is TRBJ2-1, with D tentatively TRBD2 (5 bases). The CDR3 is made up of 19 amino acids. CDR1 is SGHRS and CDR2 is YFSETQ in the germline V gene. The V and J ends lost 0 bases and 10 bases respectively, with 29 bases between them. The CDR3 protein is CASSLARSEASPYRGEQFF. The CDR3 coding sequence is TGCGCCAGCAGCTTGGCGCGTTCGGAGGCTAGCCCATATAGAGGGGAGCAGTTCTTC. Using reference TRBV5-1 and TRBJ2-1 for the parts outside the CDR3, the full variable domain is KAGVTQTPRYLIKTRGQQVTLSCSPISGHRSVSWYQQTPGQGLQFLFEYFSETQRNKGNFPGRFSGRQFSNSRSEMNVSTLELGDSALYLCASSLARSEASPYRGEQFFGPGTRLTVL.

Only one count was recorded for this clone. V is TRBV7-2 and J is TRBJ1-1, with D hard to call. Germline lookup yields CDR1 SGHTA and CDR2 FQGNSA. V gave up 5 bases and J gave up 7 bases, with 20 bases separating them. This CDR3 region has 15 residues. The CDR3 nucleotides are TGTGCCAGCAGCAGACGGGCAAAAGAGCCGGGTGAAGCTTTCTTT. Translated, it gives CASSRRAKEPGEAFF.

V is TRBV6-5 and J is TRBJ1-4; perhaps TRBD1 as D (6 bases). The germline CDR1 and CDR2 sequences are MNHEY and SVGAGI. This CDR3 spans 14 amino acids. With 6 bases removed from V and 8 bases from J, the gap between germline ends came to 16 bases. The CDR3 protein is CASRRLGAREKLFF. The DNA of the CDR3 is TGTGCCAGCAGGCGTCTGGGGGCTCGGGAAAAACTGTTTTTT.

The chain couples TRBV18 to TRBJ2-7, with 8 positions matching TRBD1. CDR3 length: 14 residues. Germline V gene sequence: CDR1 KGHSH, CDR2 LQKENI. The ends lost 5 bases at V and 1 base at J; junction bases unmatched: 4. DNA of the CDR3: TGTGCCAGCTCATCCGGACAGGGATCCTACGAGCAGTACTTC. Translating it yields CASSSGQGSYEQYF.

V and J are TRBV19 and TRBJ1-1, with TRBD1 matching 8 bases. The trim removed 7 bases at V and 1 base at J, leaving 8 bases unmatched. Germline CDR1 reads LNHDA; CDR2 reads SQIVND (reference sequence). The CDR3 is 15 amino acids. The chain's CDR3 is CASNRRGPTNTEAFF. CDR3 nucleotide sequence: TGTGCCAGTAATCGCAGGGGGCCAACGAACACTGAAGCTTTCTTT. The full variable domain, with the rest looked up from reference TRBV19 and TRBJ1-1, is DGGITQSPKYLFRKEGQNVTLSCEQNLNHDAMYWYRQDPGQGLRLIYYSQIVNDFQKGDIAEGYSVSREKKESFPLTVTSAQKNPTAFYLCASNRRGPTNTEAFFGQGTRLTVV.

CDR3 sequence: CASSPRASGYNEQFF. In DNA form, the CDR3 reads TGTGCCAGCAGCCCGAGGGCTAGCGGCTACAATGAGCAGTTCTTC. The chain recombines TRBV7-9 with TRBJ2-1; 7 bases fit TRBD2. The ends lost 5 bases at V and 3 bases at J; junction bases unmatched: 7. The CDR3 spans 15 residues. Germline V lookup: CDR1 SEHNR, CDR2 FQNEAQ (reference sequence).

This clone was detected once. The chain uses TRBV19 and TRBJ1-1; TRBD1 matches 8 bases. In germline, CDR1 is LNHDA, CDR2 SQIVND (reference sequence). This CDR3 has 16 residues. J gave up 5 bases and V 5 bases, and 13 bases lay outside the gene matches. The CDR3 region is CASSGATGVLGTEAFF. In DNA, the CDR3 is TGTGCCAGTAGTGGGGCGACAGGGGTCTTGGGTACTGAAGCTTTCTTT.

The rearrangement joins TRBV24-1 to TRBJ2-2; D might be TRBD1 (6 bases). The germline CDR1 and CDR2 sequences are KGHDR and SFDVKD. With 3 bases removed from V and 5 bases from J, the gap between germline ends came to 9 bases. CDR3 length equals 14 residues. CDR3 coding DNA: TGTGCCACCAGTGATCCCGGACAGACCGGGGAGCTGTTTTTT. Encoded protein: CATSDPGQTGELFF.

J is TRBJ1-1 and V is TRBV27; 8 nucleotides agree with TRBD1. This CDR3 region has 14 residues. The germline gives CDR1 MNHEY, CDR2 SMNVEV (reference sequence). Unmatched junction bases numbered 6, after V lost 6 bases and J lost 3 bases. The DNA for the CDR3 is TGTGCCAGCAGCAGGGGGCCCGAGTACACTGAAGCTTTCTTT. Translating gives CASSRGPEYTEAFF.

This clone was detected only a few times. The CDR3 sequence: CASSLLPWGQGEQYF. CDR3 nucleotides: TGTGCCAGCAGTTTATTGCCGTGGGGGCAAGGCGAGCAGTACTTC. The chain uses TRBV27 and TRBJ2-7; the D gene is possibly TRBD1 (6 bases). V dropped 1 base and J dropped 6 bases, with 16 bases sitting between them. The germline V gene encodes CDR1 MNHEY and CDR2 SMNVEV (reference sequence). The CDR3 sequence is 15 residues long.